This T cell receptor (beta chain) was sequenced during a study of cytomegalovirus exposure and HLA in healthy donors. The CDR3 is 14 amino acids. V lost 0 bases to trimming and J lost 7 bases, with 10 bases between them. In germline, CDR1 is SGHNT, CDR2 YYREEE (reference sequence). Regarding this clone: The antigen is not known.

It was with 60 Vbeta and 13 Jbeta primers that the PCR ran. Repertoires were generated with immunoSEQ multiplex PCR, while TCRdb's copy carries only in-frame clones and drops some. The table has approximately 160,000 clones, around 79% seen once. The study's findings and limits: Follow-up analysis later connected one missense variant in DCLRE1C with trimming of TCR beta V- and J-genes.

Donors counted as nominally healthy when sampled, yet unrecorded immune exposures were likely. This chain links TRBV5-4 with TRBJ1-4, with D possibly matching TRBD1 (5 bases). Input material: PBMCs. The TCR originated in a young man in good health and CMV-seronegative. In nucleotides, the CDR3 is TGTGCCAGCAGCTTGGGGGACTGGCTTGAAAAACTGTTTTTT. This sequence encodes CASSLGDWLEKLFF.